These 3 T cell receptor beta chains share one sample of origin, sequenced in a study of regulatory T cells in long-lasting Graves disease. Building the TCR beta libraries relied on iRepertoire HTBI primers, and CDR3 regions underwent Arm-PCR. MiXCR, run by TCRdb on the multiplex PCR reads, gives a single entry per CDR3 protein. The sample includes a few hundred thousand distinct CDR3 sequences, 23% of them seen just once. Time point in this sample: persistent/refractory GD, antithyroid drugs over 5 years with positive TRAb. TCR sequences were obtained from RNA taken from PBMCs. The sequencing here drew on peripheral blood mononuclear cells (PBMCs), taken when the disease was refractory, from a patient treated with antithyroid drugs. These TCRs come from a female donor with Graves disease.

The chain uses TRBV7-2 and TRBJ1-6; D unclear. The CDR3 sequence is 16 residues long. V was trimmed by 0 bases and J by 9 bases, leaving 15 bases between them. CDR1 is SGHTA and CDR2 is FQGNSA in the germline V gene. The CDR3, as DNA: TGTGCCAGCAGCTTAGCGAGGACCACAATCCGTTCACCCCTCCACTTT. Protein: CASSLARTTIRSPLHF.

This clonotype has a count of ten or more. The rearrangement joins TRBV2 to TRBJ2-7; 9 bases fit TRBD2. Trimming cost V 2 bases and J 6 bases; bases outside gene matches: 8. The CDR3 loop spans 15 amino acids. Germline lookup yields CDR1 SNHLY and CDR2 FYNNEI. The CDR3 spells CASSERASGIGEQYF. The DNA of the CDR3 is TGTGCCAGCAGTGAACGGGCTAGCGGGATAGGCGAGCAGTACTTC.

This chain connects TRBV30 to TRBJ1-2; unclear D gene. Trimming took 2 bases from V and 9 from J, leaving 10 bases between them. From germline, CDR1 is GTSNPN and CDR2 SVGIG (reference sequence). The CDR3 is made up of 11 amino acids. The CDR3, as DNA: TGTGCCTGGAGTTCAACTTGGCGCTACACCTTC. This gives the protein CAWSSTWRYTF.